This entry lists 14 T cell receptor beta chains sequenced from one sample in a study of blood T cell repertoires in COVID-19. Some clones are missing from TCRdb's copy, which holds only in-frame ones; the method was immunoSEQ multiplex PCR. The repertoire includes about 210,000 clones, roughly four fifths of them detected once, and 4.5% to 5.5% sits in the top ten. The specimen sequenced was peripheral blood. The source of these receptors is a woman between 65 and 79 years old with COVID-19, enrolled during active disease.

The chain has TRBV5-4 and TRBJ1-1, with TRBD1 matching over 7 bases. The germline gives CDR1 SGHNT, CDR2 YYREEE (reference sequence). The V segment lost 4 bases and the J segment 0 bases; nucleotides outside the gene matches: 3. The CDR3 covers 14 residues. DNA for the CDR3: TGTGCCAGCAGCCAGGGACAGCTGAACACTGAAGCTTTCTTT. Its protein is CASSQGQLNTEAFF.

The CDR3 sequence: CASIGRASGRNTGELFF. CDR3 in DNA: TGTGCCAGTATTGGGAGGGCTAGCGGCAGGAACACCGGGGAGCTGTTTTTT. The V and J genes are TRBV19 and TRBJ2-2; 7 bases are shared with TRBD2. The J segment lost 1 base and the V segment lost 7 bases, leaving 12 bases of the junction unmatched. The CDR3 covers 17 residues. CDR1 LNHDA and CDR2 SQIVND come from the germline V gene (reference sequence).

The rearrangement joins TRBV5-1 to TRBJ1-1; D is perhaps TRBD1 (6 bases). This CDR3 contains 14 residues. From germline, CDR1 is SGHRS and CDR2 YFSETQ. Trimming left V 0 bases short and J 4 bases short, with 10 bases between. The CDR3 coding sequence is TGCGCCAGCAGCTTGGATGTAGGGGGCACTGAAGCTTTCTTT. This translates into CASSLDVGGTEAFF.

This clone has only one observation. J is TRBJ2-7 and V is TRBV2; D is unclear. V was clipped by 8 bases and J by 1 base, with 12 bases between them. In germline, CDR1 is SNHLY, CDR2 FYNNEI. The CDR3 consists of 13 residues. DNA for the CDR3: TGTGCCAGCCTTCAAGACTGGTCCTACGAGCAGTACTTC. Translating it yields CASLQDWSYEQYF.

This clone appeared once. This sample includes further DNA sequences coding for the same CDR3. J is TRBJ2-3 and V is TRBV19, with D perhaps matching TRBD2 (5 bases). Between the trimmed V and J ends, which lost 6 bases and 3 bases, there was a span of 16 bases. The CDR3 runs to 15 residues. Germline V gives CDR1 LNHDA, CDR2 SQIVND (reference sequence). CDR3 sequence: CASSPLRGSTDTQYF. The CDR3 nucleotides are TGTGCCAGTAGCCCTCTCCGGGGAAGTACAGATACGCAGTATTTT.

The chain links TRBV6-5 to TRBJ2-3; 8 positions agree with TRBD1. V was clipped by 2 bases and J by 3 bases; unmatched bases: 1. This CDR3 has 14 amino acids. Germline CDR1 and CDR2: MNHEY and SVGAGI. The DNA of the CDR3 is TGTGCCAGCAGTTACAACAGGGGGACAGATACGCAGTATTTT. It encodes CASSYNRGTDTQYF.

The gene calls are TRBV18 and TRBJ1-1, with TRBD1 matching 8 bases. J lost 5 bases, V lost 3 bases, and 5 bases had no gene match. The V gene's germline CDR1 is KGHSH and CDR2 LQKENI. This CDR3 has 14 amino acids. In nucleotides, the CDR3 is TGTGCCAGCTCACCCCAGGGGGCGCGGACTGAAGCTTTCTTT. Encoded protein: CASSPQGARTEAFF.

The V call is TRBV7-8, the J call TRBJ1-1, with 7 bases identical to TRBD1. Unmatched junction bases numbered 5, after V lost 6 bases and J lost 4 bases. The CDR3 length is 13 residues. The germline CDR1 and CDR2 sequences are SGHVS and FQNEAQ. CDR3 nucleotide sequence: TGTGCCAGCAGGACAGGGATTAGCACTGAAGCTTTCTTT. Translating gives CASRTGISTEAFF.

The rearrangement uses TRBV10-3 and TRBJ1-1; possible D gene TRBD1, 5 bases. Germline V CDR1 and CDR2: ENHRY, SYGVKD. This CDR3 contains 15 residues. Between the trimmed V and J ends, which lost 2 bases and 5 bases, there was a span of 15 bases. The DNA for the CDR3 is TGTGCCATCAGTGAGGTCACCAGGGCACGAACTGAAGCTTTCTTT. Translated, it gives CAISEVTRARTEAFF.

The chain is built from TRBV6-5 and TRBJ1-1; maybe TRBD1 (5 bases). The germline V and J ends were trimmed by 0 bases and 6 bases, with 17 bases remaining between them. This CDR3 comprises 16 residues. The germline V gene has CDR1 MNHEY and CDR2 SVGAGI. CDR3 region: CASSYSFGGTGSEAFF. In DNA form, the CDR3 reads TGTGCCAGCAGTTACTCGTTCGGGGGGACTGGGTCTGAAGCTTTCTTT.

The chain combines TRBV7-9 with TRBJ2-3; 8 bases are shared with TRBD1. Per germline, CDR1 SEHNR and CDR2 FQNEAQ (reference sequence). CDR3 length: 15 amino acids. The J segment lost 5 bases and the V segment lost 3 bases, leaving 7 bases of the junction unmatched. The CDR3 region has the DNA TGTGCCAGCAGCTTGGGGGACAGGTGGGGAGATACGCAGTATTTT. Residues: CASSLGDRWGDTQYF.

This sequence joins TRBV2 and TRBJ2-7; TRBD1 matches 11 bases. J was trimmed by 0 bases and V by 4 bases; bases with no gene match: 14. The CDR3 contains 19 residues. Looked up from germline, CDR1 is SNHLY and CDR2 is FYNNEI. Written as DNA, the CDR3 is TGTGCCAGCAGTGTGCCAAGGACAGGGGGCGCCCGTAACTCCTACGAGCAGTACTTC. This translates into CASSVPRTGGARNSYEQYF.

V usage is TRBV20-1 and J usage is TRBJ1-2; D might be TRBD1 (6 bases). The V end lost 3 bases, the J end lost 5 bases, and 10 bases lay between the germline ends. Per the germline V gene, CDR1 is DFQATT and CDR2 is SNEGSKA (reference sequence). There are 12 residues in the CDR3. The CDR3 bases are TGCAGTGCTAGTGGCACAGGGTATGGCTACACCTTC. Residues: CSASGTGYGYTF.

The V call is TRBV20-1, the J call TRBJ2-2; 10 bases align to TRBD1. Germline V gives CDR1 DFQATT, CDR2 SNEGSKA (reference sequence). V shed 3 bases, J shed 5 bases, and the junction held 6 bases outside the gene matches. CDR3 length: 15 residues. CDR3 loop: CSASPGTGETGELFF. The CDR3 coding sequence is TGCAGTGCTAGTCCCGGGACAGGGGAAACCGGGGAGCTGTTTTTT.